The source of this TCR beta chain is a study of cytomegalovirus exposure and HLA in healthy donors. The CDR3 length is 14 residues. The V gene end was trimmed by 3 bases and the J gene end by 7 bases; junction bases not matched to a gene: 6. Germline lookup yields CDR1 GTSNPN and CDR2 SVGIG (reference sequence). Amplification used 60 Vbeta primers and 13 Jbeta primers. Profiled with immunoSEQ multiplex PCR; TCRdb holds only in-frame clones, not every one. The repertoire consists of under 150,000 clones, with 65% to 85% occurring once and the leading ten covering roughly 5.9%. This sequence was found in a woman aged 25-40 years in good health and CMV-seropositive. The sequenced material came from PBMCs. The chain joins TRBV30 to TRBJ1-6; TRBD1 matches at 7 bases. CDR3 DNA sequence: TGTGCCTGGAGGGAAATACAGGGGAATTCACCCCTCCACTTT. As protein: CAWREIQGNSPLHF.